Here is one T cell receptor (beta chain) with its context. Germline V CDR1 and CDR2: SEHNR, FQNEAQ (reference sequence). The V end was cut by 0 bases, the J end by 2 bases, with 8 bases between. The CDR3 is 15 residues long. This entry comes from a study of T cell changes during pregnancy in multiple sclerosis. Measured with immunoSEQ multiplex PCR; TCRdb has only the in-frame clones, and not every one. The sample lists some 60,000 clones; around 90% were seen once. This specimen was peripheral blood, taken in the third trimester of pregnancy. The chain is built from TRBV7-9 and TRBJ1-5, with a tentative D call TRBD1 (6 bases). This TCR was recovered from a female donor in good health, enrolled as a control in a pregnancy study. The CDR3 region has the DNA TGTGCCAGCAGCTTAGCGTCAGGGGGCAATCAGCCCCAGCATTTT. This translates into CASSLASGGNQPQHF.